This T cell receptor (beta chain) was identified during a study of CD8 T cells in Susac syndrome (dated by TCRdb to between 2019 and 2020). Background for the entire study: Among the sequenced Susac syndrome patients, six had clinically active disease and 8 or 9 were in clinical remission. Whether CD8+ T cell activation and differentiation in Susac syndrome was antigen driven was tested using repertoire sequencing. At the time of blood withdrawal, Susac syndrome patients were either therapy-naive, taking corticosteroids (with some also receiving IVIg), or on IVIg alone. The clonality of the CD8+ T cell repertoire was compared across about 12 healthy donors, around 14 Susac syndrome patients and around 16 multiple sclerosis patients.

This clonotype was seen only once. Its antigen remains unidentified. Per-nucleotide qualities are absent, and no much larger clonotype sits a single base away. Support from one read is weak. CDR1 and CDR2, per the germline V gene, are SGHVS and FNYEAQ. The junction shows trimming of 0 bases on V and 4 bases on J, plus 13 bases between the germline ends. Counted from cysteine to phenylalanine, this CDR3 has 16 amino acids. The only DNA kept is the CDR3, 48 bases in frame from the first base. What the study reported, not specific to this receptor: Some 15 and five Susac-specific public clones were found in the total CD8+ and CD8+ TEMRA repertoires, respectively. The number of individuals in the TCR sequencing and HLA analysis was acknowledged as relatively small. Clonal expansion was observed in Susac syndrome CD8+ repertoires, with the highest expansion in CD8+ TEMRA cells and greater expansion in clinically active than in remitting patients.

RNA was extracted using the RNeasy kit, and roughly 0.5 to 1 microgram was reverse transcribed with random hexamers. TCR beta CDR3 regions were amplified with the immunoSEQ multiplex PCR assay covering 54 Vbeta and 13 Jbeta segments. Bias from PCR amplification was corrected by using a synthetic template baseline for primer optimization and for computational correction. Per the source publication's procedure: Reads were annotated to V, D and J genes per IMGT and analyzed with immunoSEQ Analyzer, keeping only productive sequences. To calculate clonality, Shannon entropy was normalized by log2 of the number of productive unique sequences and then subtracted from one. For each patient and control, public and private clones were evaluated within the 100 most prevalent clones. Susac-specific clones were defined as absent from healthy and MS cohorts, over a thousand published viral clones and other ImmuneACCESS disease sequences. TCRdb took the public reads, trimmed them with fastp at Q25, ran MiXCR for clone calling and kept in-frame beta chains. Every distinct CDR3 protein forms one entry, paired with its most common genes and DNA. TCRdb's processing, not the authors' own work, is the source of the V and J calls. The sample table shows around 150,000 distinct CDR3 sequences, and approximately 95% are seen once. The top ten clonotypes cover about 0.18% of the sample.

High-throughput TCR beta sequencing profiled peripheral blood CD8+ and CD4+ T cells from healthy donors, Susac syndrome patients and multiple sclerosis patients. The Susac syndrome patients fulfilled recently defined diagnostic criteria for definite or probable disease. Bulk CD8+ and CD4+ T cells were purified magnetically by negative isolation, whereas CD8+ TEMRA cells were enriched by FACS. Blood was drawn into EDTA tubes, processed within 24 hours, and PBMCs were isolated by density gradient centrifugation. PBMCs intended for TCR sequencing were cryopreserved in liquid nitrogen and were subsequently thawed in a 37 degrees C water bath. The sorted or isolated CD4+, CD8+ and CD8+ TEMRA cells had a purity of 90% or higher.

Sequencing used CD8+ T cells from PBMCs. This TCR was sampled from a human donor with Susac syndrome. The chain is encoded by TRBV7-6 joined to TRBJ1-5; the best D guess is TRBD1, with 6 bases matching. The CDR3 protein: CASSLALGTLNQPQHF. The nucleotide sequence is TGTGCCAGCAGCTTAGCGCTGGGGACACTTAATCAGCCCCAGCATTTT.